This T cell receptor beta chain comes out of a study of T cells in Graves' hyperthyroidism and ophthalmopathy. Study-wide results and limits: Blood samples included most of the expanded thyroid clonotypes exceeding 0.001. Model-based prediction identified ophthalmopathy a median around 6.5 months prior to its onset.

Worth noting for this clonotype: The antigen is unknown. A read error may explain this, as a much larger clone is one base away.

TCR beta CDR3 regions were amplified from RNA. Researchers ran a first-round RT-PCR on the TCR CDR3 using the HTBI primer set. Each CDR3 protein is one row after TCRdb ran MiXCR on the multiplex PCR reads. Here the sample spans about 290,000 distinct CDR3 sequences, roughly 13% being singletons. CDR3 length: 14 amino acids. Losses at the gene ends were 8 bases for V and 2 bases for J; bases not matched to a gene: 7. Germline V gene sequence: CDR1 MNHEY, CDR2 SVGEGT. The receptor comes from a middle-aged woman with Graves' hyperthyroidism. Sequencing was done on a sample of blood. The chain carries TRBV6-2 or TRBV6-3 and TRBJ1-1, with 8 bases aligning to TRBD1. CDR3 in amino acids: CASRRDRSNTEAFF. For the CDR3, the DNA is TGTGCCAGCCGCCGGGACAGGAGCAACACTGAAGCTTTCTTT.